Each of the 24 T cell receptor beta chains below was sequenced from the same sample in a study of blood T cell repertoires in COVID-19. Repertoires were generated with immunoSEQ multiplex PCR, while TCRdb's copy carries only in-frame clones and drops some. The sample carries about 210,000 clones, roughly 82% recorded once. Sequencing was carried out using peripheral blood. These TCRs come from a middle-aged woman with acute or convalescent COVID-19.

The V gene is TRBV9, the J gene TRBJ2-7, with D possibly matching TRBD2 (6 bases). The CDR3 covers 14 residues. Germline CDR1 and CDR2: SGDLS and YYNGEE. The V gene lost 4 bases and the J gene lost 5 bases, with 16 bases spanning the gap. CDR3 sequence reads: CASSPGTSTHEQYF. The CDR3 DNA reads TGTGCCAGCAGCCCAGGCACTAGCACGCACGAGCAGTACTTC.

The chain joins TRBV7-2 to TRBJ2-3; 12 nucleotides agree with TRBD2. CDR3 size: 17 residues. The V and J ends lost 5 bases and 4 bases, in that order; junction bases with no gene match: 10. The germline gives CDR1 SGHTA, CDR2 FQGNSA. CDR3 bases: TGTGCCAGCAGCCAACGACTAGCGGGAGTCGGTGCAGATACGCAGTATTTT. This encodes CASSQRLAGVGADTQYF.

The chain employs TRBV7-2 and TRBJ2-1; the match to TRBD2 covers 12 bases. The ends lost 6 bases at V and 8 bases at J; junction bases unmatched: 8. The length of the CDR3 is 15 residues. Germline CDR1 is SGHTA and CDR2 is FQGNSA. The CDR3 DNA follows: TGTGCCAGCAGGAAGACTAGCGGGAGTTGGCATGAGCAGTTCTTC. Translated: CASRKTSGSWHEQFF.

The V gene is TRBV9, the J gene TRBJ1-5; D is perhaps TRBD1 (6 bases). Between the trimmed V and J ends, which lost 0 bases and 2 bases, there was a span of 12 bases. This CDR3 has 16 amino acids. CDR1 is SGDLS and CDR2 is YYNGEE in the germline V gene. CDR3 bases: TGTGCCAGCAGCGTAGGGGGGGGCGGTGGCAATCAGCCCCAGCATTTT. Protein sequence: CASSVGGGGGNQPQHF.

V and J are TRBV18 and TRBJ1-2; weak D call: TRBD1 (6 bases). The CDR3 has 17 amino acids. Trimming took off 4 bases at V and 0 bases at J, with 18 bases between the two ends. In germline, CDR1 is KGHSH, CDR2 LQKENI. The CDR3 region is CASSQTGTLSTNYGYTF. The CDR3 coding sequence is TGTGCCAGCTCACAAACAGGGACCCTATCCACTAACTATGGCTACACCTTC.

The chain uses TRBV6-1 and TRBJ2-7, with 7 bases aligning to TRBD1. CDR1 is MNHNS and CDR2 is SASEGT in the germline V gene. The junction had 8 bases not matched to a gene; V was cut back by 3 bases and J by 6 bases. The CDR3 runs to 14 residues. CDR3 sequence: CASSETGMVGEQYF. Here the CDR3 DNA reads TGTGCCAGCAGTGAGACAGGGATGGTGGGCGAGCAGTACTTC.

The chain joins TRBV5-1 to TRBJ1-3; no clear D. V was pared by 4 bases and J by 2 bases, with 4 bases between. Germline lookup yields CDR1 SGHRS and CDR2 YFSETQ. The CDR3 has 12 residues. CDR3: CASSETGNTIYF. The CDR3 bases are TGCGCCAGCAGCGAGACTGGAAACACCATATATTTT.

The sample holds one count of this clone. The CDR3 reads CASSIPLGLGQAKPSGNTIYF. DNA of the CDR3: TGTGCCAGTAGTATTCCCCTCGGTTTGGGGCAGGCAAAACCTTCTGGAAACACCATATATTTT. The V call is TRBV19, the J call TRBJ1-3; a weak D match, TRBD1 (5 bases). The germline V gene has CDR1 LNHDA and CDR2 SQIVND (reference sequence). The germline V and J ends were trimmed by 3 bases and 1 base, with 28 bases remaining between them. CDR3 length equals 21 residues.

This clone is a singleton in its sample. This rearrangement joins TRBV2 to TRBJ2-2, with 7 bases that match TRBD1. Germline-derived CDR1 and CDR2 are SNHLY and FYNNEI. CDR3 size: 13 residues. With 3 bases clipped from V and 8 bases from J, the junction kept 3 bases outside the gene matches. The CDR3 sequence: CASSETQGGELFF. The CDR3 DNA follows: TGTGCCAGCAGTGAGACACAGGGGGGGGAGCTGTTTTTT.

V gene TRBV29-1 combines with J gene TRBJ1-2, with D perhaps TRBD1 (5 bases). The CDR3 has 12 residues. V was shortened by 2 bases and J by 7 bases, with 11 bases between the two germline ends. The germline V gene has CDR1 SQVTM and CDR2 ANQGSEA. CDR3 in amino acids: CSVESREGGYTF. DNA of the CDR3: TGCAGCGTTGAAAGCAGGGAGGGTGGCTACACCTTC.

CDR3 region: CSAPSADTQYF. The CDR3 DNA reads TGCAGTGCTCCCTCCGCAGATACGCAGTATTTT. The chain uses TRBV20-1 and TRBJ2-3; the D is unclear. The V end was cut by 5 bases, the J end by 4 bases, with 7 bases between. From germline, CDR1 is DFQATT and CDR2 SNEGSKA (reference sequence). This CDR3 is 11 amino acids long.

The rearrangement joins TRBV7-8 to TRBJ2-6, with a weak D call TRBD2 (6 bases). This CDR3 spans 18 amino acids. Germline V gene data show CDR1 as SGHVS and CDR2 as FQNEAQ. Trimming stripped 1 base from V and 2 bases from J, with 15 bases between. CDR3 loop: CASSLVIGGRAGANVLTF. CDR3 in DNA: TGTGCCAGCAGCTTAGTAATCGGGGGACGAGCTGGGGCCAACGTCCTGACTTTC. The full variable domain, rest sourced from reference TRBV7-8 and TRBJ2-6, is GAGVSQSPRYKVAKRGQDVALRCDPISGHVSLFWYQQALGQGPEFLTYFQNEAQLDKSGLPSDRFFAERPEGSVSTLKIQRTQQEDSAVYLCASSLVIGGRAGANVLTFGAGSRLTVL.

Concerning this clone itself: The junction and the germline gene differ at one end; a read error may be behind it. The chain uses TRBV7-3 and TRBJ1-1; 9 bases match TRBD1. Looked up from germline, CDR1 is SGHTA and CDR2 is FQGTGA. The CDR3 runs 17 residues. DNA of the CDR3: TGTGCCAGCAGCCTTACAGGGGGCCCTTTGGGGAACGCTGAAGCTTTCTTT. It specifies CASSLTGGPLGNAEAFF.

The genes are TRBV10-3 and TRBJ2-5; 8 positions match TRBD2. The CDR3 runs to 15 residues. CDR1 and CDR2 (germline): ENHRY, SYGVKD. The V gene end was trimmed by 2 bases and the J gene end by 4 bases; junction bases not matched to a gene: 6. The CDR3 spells CAISEARGGRETQYF. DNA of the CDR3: TGTGCCATCAGTGAGGCCCGCGGGGGGAGAGAGACCCAGTACTTC.

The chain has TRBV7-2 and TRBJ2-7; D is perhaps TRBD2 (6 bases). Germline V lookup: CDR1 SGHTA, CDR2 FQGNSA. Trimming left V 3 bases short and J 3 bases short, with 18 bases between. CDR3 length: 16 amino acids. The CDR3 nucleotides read TGTGCCAGCAGCTTTAATCTCATGGGGGACTTCTACGAGCAGTACTTC. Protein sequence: CASSFNLMGDFYEQYF. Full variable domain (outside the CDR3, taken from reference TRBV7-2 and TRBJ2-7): GAGVSQSPSNKVTEKGKDVELRCDPISGHTALYWYRQSLGQGLEFLIYFQGNSAPDKSGLPSDRFSAERTGGSVSTLTIQRTQQEDSAVYLCASSFNLMGDFYEQYFGPGTRLTVT.

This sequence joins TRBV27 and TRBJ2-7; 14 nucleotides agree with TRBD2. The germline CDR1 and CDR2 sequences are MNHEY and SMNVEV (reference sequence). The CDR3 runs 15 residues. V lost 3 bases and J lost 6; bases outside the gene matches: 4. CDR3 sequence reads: CASSFGTSGSREQYF. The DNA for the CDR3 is TGTGCCAGCAGTTTCGGGACTAGCGGGAGTCGCGAGCAGTACTTC.

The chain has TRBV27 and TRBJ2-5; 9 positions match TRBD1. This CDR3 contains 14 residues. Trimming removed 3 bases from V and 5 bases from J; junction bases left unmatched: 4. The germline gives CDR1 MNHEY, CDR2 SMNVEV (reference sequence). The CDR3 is CASSLNRGRETQYF. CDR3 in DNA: TGTGCCAGCAGTTTGAACAGGGGGCGCGAGACCCAGTACTTC.

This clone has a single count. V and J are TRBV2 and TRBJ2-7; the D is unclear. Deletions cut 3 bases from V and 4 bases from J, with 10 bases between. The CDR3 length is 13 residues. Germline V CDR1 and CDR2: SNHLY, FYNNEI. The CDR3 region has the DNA TGTGCCAGCAGTGATAATAGTCGGTACGAGCAGTACTTC. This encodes CASSDNSRYEQYF.

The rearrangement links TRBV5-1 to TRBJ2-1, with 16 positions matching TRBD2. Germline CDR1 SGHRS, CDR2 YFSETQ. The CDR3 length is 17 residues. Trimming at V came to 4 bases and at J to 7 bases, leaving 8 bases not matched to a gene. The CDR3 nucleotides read TGCGCCAGCAGCGATGGGACTAGCGGGAGGGCCTGGAATGAGCAGTTCTTC. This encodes CASSDGTSGRAWNEQFF.

DNA of the CDR3: TGTGCCATCAGTCTACGGAGTTCTAACTATGGCTACACCTTC. The encoded protein is CAISLRSSNYGYTF. The rearrangement links TRBV10-3 to TRBJ1-2, with no clear D. The CDR3 is made up of 14 amino acids. Trimming cost V 5 bases and J 0 bases, with 10 bases left between them. From germline, CDR1 is ENHRY and CDR2 SYGVKD.

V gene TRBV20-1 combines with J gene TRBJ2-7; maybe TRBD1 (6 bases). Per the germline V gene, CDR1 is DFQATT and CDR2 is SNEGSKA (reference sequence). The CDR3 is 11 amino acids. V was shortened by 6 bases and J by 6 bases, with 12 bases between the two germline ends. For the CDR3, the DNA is TGCAGTGCGCCTGTAGGGGGCGAGCAGTACTTC. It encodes CSAPVGGEQYF.

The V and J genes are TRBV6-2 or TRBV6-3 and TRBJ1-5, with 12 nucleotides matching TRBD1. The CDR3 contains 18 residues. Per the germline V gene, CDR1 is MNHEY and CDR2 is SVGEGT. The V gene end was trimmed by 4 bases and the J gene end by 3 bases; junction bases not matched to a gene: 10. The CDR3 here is CASSSRDRGRRYNQPQHF. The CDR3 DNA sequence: TGTGCCAGCAGTTCCCGGGACAGGGGGCGCCGATACAATCAGCCCCAGCATTTT.

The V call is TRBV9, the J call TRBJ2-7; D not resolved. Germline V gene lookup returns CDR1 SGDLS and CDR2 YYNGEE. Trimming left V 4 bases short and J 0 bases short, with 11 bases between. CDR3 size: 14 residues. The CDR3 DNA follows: TGTGCCAGCAGCCTTCAGGCAAACTCCTACGAGCAGTACTTC. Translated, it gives CASSLQANSYEQYF.

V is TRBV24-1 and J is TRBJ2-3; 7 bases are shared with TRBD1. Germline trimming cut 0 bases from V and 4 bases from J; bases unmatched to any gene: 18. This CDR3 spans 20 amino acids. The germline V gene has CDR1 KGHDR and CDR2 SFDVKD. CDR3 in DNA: TGTGCCACCAGTGATTTGCATGATAAAACTCGACAGGGACAACCAGATACGCAGTATTTT. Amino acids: CATSDLHDKTRQGQPDTQYF.